This TCR beta chain was identified during a study of CD8 T cells in ankylosing spondylitis. Findings of the study overall: What appeared characteristic of ankylosing spondylitis blood was a TCR beta motif of under 10 highly homologous variants. Clones linked with disease were CD8+ and fairly uncommon in the peripheral blood.

Via MiXCR, TCRdb re-called the 5' RACE reads, giving one row per CDR3 protein. The table records 100,000 to 150,000 distinct CDR3 sequences, 12% to 15% of them present only once. In the case of this clonotype: Its target is not known.

This CDR3 contains 14 residues. CDR1 and CDR2 from the germline V gene are SEHNR and FQNEAQ (reference sequence). V was clipped by 5 bases and J by 0 bases, with 11 bases between them. V and J are TRBV7-9 and TRBJ2-7; D is unresolved. The specimen was blood, either unsorted or a sorted T cell fraction (not recorded which). The sequence was obtained from a female donor with ankylosing spondylitis or in good health (not recorded which). CDR3 region: CASSLTGFSYEQYF. The DNA for the CDR3 is TGTGCCAGCAGCCTAACGGGCTTCTCCTACGAGCAGTACTTC.